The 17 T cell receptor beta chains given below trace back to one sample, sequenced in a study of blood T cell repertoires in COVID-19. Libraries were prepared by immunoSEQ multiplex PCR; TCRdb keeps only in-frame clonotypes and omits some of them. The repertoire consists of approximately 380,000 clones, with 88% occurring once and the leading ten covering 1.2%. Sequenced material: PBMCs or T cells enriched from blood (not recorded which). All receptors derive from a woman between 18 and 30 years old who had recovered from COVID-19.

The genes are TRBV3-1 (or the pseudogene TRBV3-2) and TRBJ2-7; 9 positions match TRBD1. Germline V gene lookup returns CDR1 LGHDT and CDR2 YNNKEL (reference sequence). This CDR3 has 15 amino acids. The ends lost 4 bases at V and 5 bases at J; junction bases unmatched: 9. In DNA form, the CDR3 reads TGTGCCAGCAGCCCCTCTCCGGGACAGGGCCACGAGCAGTACTTC. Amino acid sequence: CASSPSPGQGHEQYF.

The CDR3 DNA reads as TGTGCCAGCAGCTTCGGGAACACCGGGGAGCTGTTTTTT. This sequence encodes CASSFGNTGELFF. The chain uses TRBV11-2 and TRBJ2-2; D is ambiguous. Germline V lookup: CDR1 SGHAT, CDR2 FQNNGV. V was cut by 3 bases and J by 1 base, with 3 bases left in between. The CDR3 has 13 residues.

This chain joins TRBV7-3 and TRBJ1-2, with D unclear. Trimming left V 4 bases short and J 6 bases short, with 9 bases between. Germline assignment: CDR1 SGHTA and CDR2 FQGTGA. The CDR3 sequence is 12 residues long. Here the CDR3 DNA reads TGTGCCAGCAGCTCTGGGGAGGATGGCTACACCTTC. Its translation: CASSSGEDGYTF.

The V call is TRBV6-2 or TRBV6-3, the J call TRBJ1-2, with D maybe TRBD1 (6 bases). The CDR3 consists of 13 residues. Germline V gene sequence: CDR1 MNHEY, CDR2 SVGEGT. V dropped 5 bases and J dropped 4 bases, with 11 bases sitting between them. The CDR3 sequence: CASSLDSSYGYTF. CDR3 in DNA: TGTGCCAGCAGTCTGGACAGCTCCTATGGCTACACCTTC.

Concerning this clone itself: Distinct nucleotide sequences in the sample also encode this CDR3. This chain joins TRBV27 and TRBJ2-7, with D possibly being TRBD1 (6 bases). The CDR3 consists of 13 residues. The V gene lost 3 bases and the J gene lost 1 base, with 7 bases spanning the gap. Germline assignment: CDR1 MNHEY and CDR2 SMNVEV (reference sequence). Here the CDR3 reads CASSLQGSYEQYF. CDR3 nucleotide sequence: TGTGCCAGCAGTTTGCAGGGGTCCTACGAGCAGTACTTC.

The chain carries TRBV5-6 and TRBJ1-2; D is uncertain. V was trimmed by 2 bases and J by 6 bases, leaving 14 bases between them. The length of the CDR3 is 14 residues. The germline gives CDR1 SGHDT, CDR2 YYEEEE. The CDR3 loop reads CASSFIGSVHGYTF. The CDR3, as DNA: TGTGCCAGCAGCTTTATCGGGAGCGTCCATGGCTACACCTTC.

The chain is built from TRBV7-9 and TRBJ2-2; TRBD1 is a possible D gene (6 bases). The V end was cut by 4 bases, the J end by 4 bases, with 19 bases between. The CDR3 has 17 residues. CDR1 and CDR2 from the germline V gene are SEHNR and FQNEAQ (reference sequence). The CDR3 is CASSYQRLGAGTGELFF. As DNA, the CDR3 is TGTGCCAGCAGCTACCAGAGATTGGGGGCGGGCACCGGGGAGCTGTTTTTT.

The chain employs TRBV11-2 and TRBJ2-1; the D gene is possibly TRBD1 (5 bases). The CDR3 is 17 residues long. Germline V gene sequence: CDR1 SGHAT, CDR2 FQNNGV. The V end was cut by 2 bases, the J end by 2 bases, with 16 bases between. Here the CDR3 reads CASSLILGEAPYNEQFF. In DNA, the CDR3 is TGTGCCAGCAGCTTAATCCTAGGGGAAGCCCCCTACAATGAGCAGTTCTTC. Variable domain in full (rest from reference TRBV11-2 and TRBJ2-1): EAGVAQSPRYKIIEKRQSVAFWCNPISGHATLYWYQQILGQGPKLLIQFQNNGVVDDSQLPKDRFSAERLKGVDSTLKIQPAKLEDSAVYLCASSLILGEAPYNEQFFGPGTRLTVL.

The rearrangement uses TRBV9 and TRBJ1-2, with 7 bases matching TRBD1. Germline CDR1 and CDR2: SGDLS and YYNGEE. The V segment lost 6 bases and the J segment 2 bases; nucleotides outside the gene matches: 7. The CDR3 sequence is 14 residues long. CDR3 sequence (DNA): TGTGCCAGCACTAAGACAGGGACGAACTATGGCTACACCTTC. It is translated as CASTKTGTNYGYTF.

Written as DNA, the CDR3 is TGTGCCAGCAGCACCGGACAGGGGCTTAGCAATCAGCCCCAGCATTTT. Protein: CASSTGQGLSNQPQHF. The chain recombines TRBV7-9 with TRBJ1-5, with 9 bases fitting TRBD1. The CDR3 length is 16 residues. V was clipped by 5 bases and J by 0 bases; unmatched bases: 5. Germline V CDR1 and CDR2: SEHNR, FQNEAQ (reference sequence).

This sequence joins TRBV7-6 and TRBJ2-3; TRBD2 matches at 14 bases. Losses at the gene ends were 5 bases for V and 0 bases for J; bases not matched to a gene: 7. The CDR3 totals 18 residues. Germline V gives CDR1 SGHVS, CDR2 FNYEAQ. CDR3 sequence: CASSLGLAGAQSTDTQYF. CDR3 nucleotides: TGTGCCAGCAGCCTGGGACTAGCGGGGGCCCAGAGCACAGATACGCAGTATTTT.

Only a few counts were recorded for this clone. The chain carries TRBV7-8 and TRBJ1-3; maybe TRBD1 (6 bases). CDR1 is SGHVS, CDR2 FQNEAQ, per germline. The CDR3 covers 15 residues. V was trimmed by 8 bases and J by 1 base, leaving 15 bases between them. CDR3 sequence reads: CASGQWDGSGNTIYF. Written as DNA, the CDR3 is TGTGCCAGCGGACAGTGGGACGGGTCTGGAAACACCATATATTTT.

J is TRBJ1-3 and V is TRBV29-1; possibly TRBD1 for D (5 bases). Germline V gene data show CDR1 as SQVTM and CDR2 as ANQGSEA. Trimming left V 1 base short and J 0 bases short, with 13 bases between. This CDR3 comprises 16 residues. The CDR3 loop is CSVEVTDLLSGNTIYF. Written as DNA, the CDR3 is TGCAGCGTTGAAGTGACAGATTTACTCTCTGGAAACACCATATATTTT.

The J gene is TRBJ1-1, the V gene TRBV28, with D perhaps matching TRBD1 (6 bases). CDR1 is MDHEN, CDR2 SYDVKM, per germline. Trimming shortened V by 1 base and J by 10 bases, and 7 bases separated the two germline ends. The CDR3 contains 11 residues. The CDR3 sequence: CASSLLGGAFF. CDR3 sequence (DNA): TGTGCCAGCAGTTTATTAGGGGGAGCTTTCTTT.

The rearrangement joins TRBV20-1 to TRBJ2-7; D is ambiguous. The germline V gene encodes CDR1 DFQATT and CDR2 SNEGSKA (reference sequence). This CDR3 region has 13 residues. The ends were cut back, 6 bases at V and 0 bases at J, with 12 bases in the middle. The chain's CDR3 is CSASDTSSYEQYF. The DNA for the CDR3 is TGCAGTGCCAGTGACACTTCCTCCTACGAGCAGTACTTC.

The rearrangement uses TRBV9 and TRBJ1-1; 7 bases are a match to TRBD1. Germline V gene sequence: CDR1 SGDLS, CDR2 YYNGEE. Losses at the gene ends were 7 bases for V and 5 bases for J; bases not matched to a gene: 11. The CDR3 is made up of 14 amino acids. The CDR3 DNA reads TGTGCCAGCTCCTCGGGGGCAGGGGGGACTGAAGCTTTCTTT. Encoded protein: CASSSGAGGTEAFF.

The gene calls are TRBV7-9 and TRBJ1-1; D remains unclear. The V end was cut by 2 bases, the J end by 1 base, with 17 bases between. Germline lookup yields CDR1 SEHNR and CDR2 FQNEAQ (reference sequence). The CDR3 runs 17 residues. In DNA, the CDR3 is TGTGCCAGCAGCTTAAATCAGCGGCTGGGAGGGAACACTGAAGCTTTCTTT. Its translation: CASSLNQRLGGNTEAFF.